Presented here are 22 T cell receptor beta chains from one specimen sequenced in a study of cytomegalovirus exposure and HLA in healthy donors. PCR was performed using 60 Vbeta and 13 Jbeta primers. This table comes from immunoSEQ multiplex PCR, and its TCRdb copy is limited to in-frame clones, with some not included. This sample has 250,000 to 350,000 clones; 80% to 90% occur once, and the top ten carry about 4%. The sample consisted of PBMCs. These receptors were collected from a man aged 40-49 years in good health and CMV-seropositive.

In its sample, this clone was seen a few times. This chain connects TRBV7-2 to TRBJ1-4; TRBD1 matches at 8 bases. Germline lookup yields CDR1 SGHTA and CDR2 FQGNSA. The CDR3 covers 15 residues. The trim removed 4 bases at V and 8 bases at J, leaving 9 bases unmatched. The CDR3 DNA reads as TGTGCCAGCAGCTGGACAGGGCGGGTTGGGGAAAAACTGTTTTTT. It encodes CASSWTGRVGEKLFF.

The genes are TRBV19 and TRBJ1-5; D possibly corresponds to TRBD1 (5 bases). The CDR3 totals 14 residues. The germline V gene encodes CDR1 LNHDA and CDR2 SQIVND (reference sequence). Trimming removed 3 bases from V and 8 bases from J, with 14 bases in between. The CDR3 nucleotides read TGTGCCAGTAGTATTCTTTTCGGGGGGAAGCCCCAGCATTTT. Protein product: CASSILFGGKPQHF.

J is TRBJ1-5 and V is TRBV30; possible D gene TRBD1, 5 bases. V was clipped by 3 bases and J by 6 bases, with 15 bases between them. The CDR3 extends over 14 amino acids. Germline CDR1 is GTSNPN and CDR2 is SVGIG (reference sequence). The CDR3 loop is CAWSRVRGRQPQHF. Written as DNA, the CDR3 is TGTGCCTGGAGCCGAGTAAGGGGTCGTCAGCCCCAGCATTTT.

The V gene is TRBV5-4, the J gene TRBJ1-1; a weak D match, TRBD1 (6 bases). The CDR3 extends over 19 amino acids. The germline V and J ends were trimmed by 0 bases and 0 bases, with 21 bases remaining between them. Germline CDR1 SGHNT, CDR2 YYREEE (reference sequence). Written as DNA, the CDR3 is TGTGCCAGCAGCTTGGCCACCCAGGGACACCTCACTTTGAACACTGAAGCTTTCTTT. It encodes CASSLATQGHLTLNTEAFF. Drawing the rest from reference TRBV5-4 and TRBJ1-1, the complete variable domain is ETGVTQSPTHLIKTRGQQVTLRCSSQSGHNTVSWYQQALGQGPQFIFQYYREEENGRGNFPPRFSGLQFPNYSSELNVNALELDDSALYLCASSLATQGHLTLNTEAFFGQGTRLTVV.

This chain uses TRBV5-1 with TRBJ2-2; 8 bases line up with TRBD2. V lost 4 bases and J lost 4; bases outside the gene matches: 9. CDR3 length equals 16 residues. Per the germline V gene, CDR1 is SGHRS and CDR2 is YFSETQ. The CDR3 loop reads CASSLTGGLGTGELFF. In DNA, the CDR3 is TGCGCCAGCAGCCTGACGGGGGGGCTCGGCACCGGGGAGCTGTTTTTT.

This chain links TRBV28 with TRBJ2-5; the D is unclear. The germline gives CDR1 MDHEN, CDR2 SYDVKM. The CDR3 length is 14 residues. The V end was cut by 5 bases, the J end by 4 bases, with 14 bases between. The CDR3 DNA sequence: TGTGCCAGCAGTCATCCCGACTTCCGAGAGACCCAGTACTTC. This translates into CASSHPDFRETQYF.

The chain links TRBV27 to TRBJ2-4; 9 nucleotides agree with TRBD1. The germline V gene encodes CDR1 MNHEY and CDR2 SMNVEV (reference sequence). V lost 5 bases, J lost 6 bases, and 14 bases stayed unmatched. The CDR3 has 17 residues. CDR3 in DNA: TGTGCCAGCAGTCCTCCGGGACAGGGTTTTTCTTCAAACATTCAGTACTTC. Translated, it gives CASSPPGQGFSSNIQYF.

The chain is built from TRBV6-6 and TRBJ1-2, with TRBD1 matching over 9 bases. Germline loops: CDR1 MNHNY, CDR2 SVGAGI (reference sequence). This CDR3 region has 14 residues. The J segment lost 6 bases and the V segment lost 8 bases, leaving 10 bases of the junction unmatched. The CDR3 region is CASGPDRGGDGYTF. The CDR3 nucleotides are TGTGCCAGCGGCCCGGACAGGGGAGGAGATGGCTACACCTTC.

The CDR3 loop reads CASIQGRTNTEAFF. As DNA, the CDR3 is TGTGCCAGCATACAGGGACGGACGAACACTGAAGCTTTCTTT. This chain links TRBV6-5 with TRBJ1-1; the D gene is possibly TRBD1 (6 bases). The CDR3 length is 14 residues. Per germline, CDR1 MNHEY and CDR2 SVGAGI. V was trimmed by 7 bases and J by 1 base, leaving 13 bases between them.

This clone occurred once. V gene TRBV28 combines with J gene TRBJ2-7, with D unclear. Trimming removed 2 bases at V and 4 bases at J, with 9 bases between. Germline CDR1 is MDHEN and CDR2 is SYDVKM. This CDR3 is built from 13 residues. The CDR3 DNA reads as TGTGCCAGCAGTTTACCGCCGGTTTACGAGCAGTACTTC. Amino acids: CASSLPPVYEQYF.

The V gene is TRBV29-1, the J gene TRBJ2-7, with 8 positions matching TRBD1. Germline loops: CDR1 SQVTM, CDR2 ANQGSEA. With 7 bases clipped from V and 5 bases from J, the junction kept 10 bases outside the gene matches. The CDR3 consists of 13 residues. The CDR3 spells CSAQGDRTDEQYF. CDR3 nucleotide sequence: TGCAGCGCTCAAGGGGACAGGACGGACGAGCAGTACTTC.

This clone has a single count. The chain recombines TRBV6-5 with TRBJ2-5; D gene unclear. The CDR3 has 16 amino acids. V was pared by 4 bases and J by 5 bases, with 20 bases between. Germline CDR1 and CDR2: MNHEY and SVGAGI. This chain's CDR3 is CASSSGLGLTRETQYF. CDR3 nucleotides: TGTGCCAGCAGTTCCGGCCTAGGTCTAACTCGGGAGACCCAGTACTTC.

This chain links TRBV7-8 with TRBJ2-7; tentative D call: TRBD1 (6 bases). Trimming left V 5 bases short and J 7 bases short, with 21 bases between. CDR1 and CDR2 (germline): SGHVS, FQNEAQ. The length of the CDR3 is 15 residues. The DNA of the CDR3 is TGTGCCAGCAGCCCAGTAAGGGGGAAGGAGAGAGAGCAGTACTTC. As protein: CASSPVRGKEREQYF.

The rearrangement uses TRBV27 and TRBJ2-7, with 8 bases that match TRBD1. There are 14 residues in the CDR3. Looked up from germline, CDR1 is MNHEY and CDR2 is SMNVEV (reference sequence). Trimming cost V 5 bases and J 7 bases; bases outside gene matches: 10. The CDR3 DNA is TGTGCCAGCAGTCTGGGGGACAGGACCCTGGAGCAGTACTTC. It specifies CASSLGDRTLEQYF.

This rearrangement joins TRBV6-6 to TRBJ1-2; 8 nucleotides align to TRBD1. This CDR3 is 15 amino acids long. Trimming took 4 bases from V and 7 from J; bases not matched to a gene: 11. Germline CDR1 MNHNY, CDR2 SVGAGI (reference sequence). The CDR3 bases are TGTGCCAGCAGTTCTGATAGGACAGGGTCAGGTGGCTACACCTTC. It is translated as CASSSDRTGSGGYTF.

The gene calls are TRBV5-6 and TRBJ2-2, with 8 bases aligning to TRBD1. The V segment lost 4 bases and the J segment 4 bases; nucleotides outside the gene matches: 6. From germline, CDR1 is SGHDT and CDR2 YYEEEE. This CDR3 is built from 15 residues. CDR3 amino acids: CASSLRTGPTGELFF. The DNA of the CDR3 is TGTGCCAGCAGCCTGAGGACAGGGCCCACCGGGGAGCTGTTTTTT.

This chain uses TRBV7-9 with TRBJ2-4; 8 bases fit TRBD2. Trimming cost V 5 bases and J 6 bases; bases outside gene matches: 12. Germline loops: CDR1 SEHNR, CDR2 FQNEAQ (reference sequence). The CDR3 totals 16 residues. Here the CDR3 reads CASSPPGLGLGNIQYF. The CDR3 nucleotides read TGTGCCAGCAGCCCGCCGGGACTAGGGCTTGGAAACATTCAGTACTTC.

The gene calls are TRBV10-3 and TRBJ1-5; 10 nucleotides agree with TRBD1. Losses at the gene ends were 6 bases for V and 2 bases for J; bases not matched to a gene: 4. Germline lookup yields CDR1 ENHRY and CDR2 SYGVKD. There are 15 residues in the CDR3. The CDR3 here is CAIRDGQGGNQPQHF. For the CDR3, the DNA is TGTGCCATCAGGGATGGACAGGGGGGCAATCAGCCCCAGCATTTT.

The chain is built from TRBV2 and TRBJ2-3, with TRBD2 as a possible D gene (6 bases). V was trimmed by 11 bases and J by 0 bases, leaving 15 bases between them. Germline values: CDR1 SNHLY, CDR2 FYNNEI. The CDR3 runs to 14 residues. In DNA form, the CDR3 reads TGTGCCGTCCAGCGGGCCTCTAGCACAGATACGCAGTATTTT. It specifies CAVQRASSTDTQYF.

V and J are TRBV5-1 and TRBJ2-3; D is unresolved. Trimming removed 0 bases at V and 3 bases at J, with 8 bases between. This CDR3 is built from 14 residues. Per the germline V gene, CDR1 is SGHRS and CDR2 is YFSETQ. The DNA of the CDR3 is TGCGCCAGCAGCTTGGATCCAGGAACAGATACGCAGTATTTT. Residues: CASSLDPGTDTQYF.

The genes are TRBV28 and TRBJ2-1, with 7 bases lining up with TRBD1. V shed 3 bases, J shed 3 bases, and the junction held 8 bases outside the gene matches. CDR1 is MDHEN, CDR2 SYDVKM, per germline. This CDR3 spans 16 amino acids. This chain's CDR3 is CASSFIAGTVYNEQFF. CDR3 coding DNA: TGTGCCAGCAGTTTCATCGCCGGGACAGTCTACAATGAGCAGTTCTTC.

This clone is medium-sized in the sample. The CDR3 sequence is CASSGTGSDEQYF. The CDR3 nucleotides are TGTGCCAGCAGCGGGACTGGCAGCGACGAGCAGTACTTC. The chain joins TRBV16 to TRBJ2-7; D might be TRBD2 (6 bases). The CDR3 has 13 amino acids. CDR1 and CDR2 from the germline V gene are KGHSY and FQNENV. With 5 bases removed from V and 5 bases from J, the gap between germline ends came to 13 bases.